The next 19 T cell receptor beta chains were all read from a single sample in a study of cytomegalovirus exposure and HLA in healthy donors. The PCR ran on 60 Vbeta and 13 Jbeta primers. Generated by immunoSEQ multiplex PCR, the TCRdb table keeps only in-frame clones and is missing some. Of fewer than 100,000 clones detected, 80% appear once; the ten largest clones hold around 0.96%. Sequenced material: PBMCs. The source is a male donor in good health and CMV-seronegative.

This clone was counted only a few times. The chain joins TRBV5-1 to TRBJ2-5, with 8 positions matching TRBD2. V was clipped by 5 bases and J by 5 bases; unmatched bases: 5. The CDR3 loop spans 13 amino acids. Per the germline V gene, CDR1 is SGHRS and CDR2 is YFSETQ. CDR3 nucleotide sequence: TGCGCCAGCAGAGCGGGAGTGGAGGAGACCCAGTACTTC. Residues: CASRAGVEETQYF.

The V call is TRBV10-3, the J call TRBJ2-1; TRBD1 matches 8 bases. The CDR3 extends over 13 amino acids. Trimming at V came to 4 bases and at J to 8 bases, leaving 4 bases not matched to a gene. CDR1 and CDR2 (germline): ENHRY, SYGVKD. This chain's CDR3 is CAISVDRGDEQFF. The DNA of the CDR3 is TGTGCCATCAGTGTTGACAGGGGAGATGAGCAGTTCTTC.

The CDR3 region is CASSAGLDEQYF. The CDR3 DNA reads as TGTGCCAGCTCGGCAGGCCTGGACGAGCAGTACTTC. J is TRBJ2-7 and V is TRBV18; no firm D call. Per the germline V gene, CDR1 is KGHSH and CDR2 is LQKENI. The CDR3 covers 12 residues. Trimming removed 6 bases at V and 5 bases at J, with 11 bases between. The full variable domain, rest sourced from reference TRBV18 and TRBJ2-7, is NAGVMQNPRHLVRRRGQEARLRCSPMKGHSHVYWYRQLPEEGLKFMVYLQKENIIDESGMPKERFSAEFPKEGPSILRIQQVVRGDSAAYFCASSAGLDEQYFGPGTRLTVT.

This clone occurred a few times. The rearrangement joins TRBV6-6 to TRBJ2-3; 8 bases align to TRBD1. Germline V gene sequence: CDR1 MNHNY, CDR2 SVGAGI (reference sequence). The CDR3 sequence is 15 residues long. J gave up 4 bases and V 5 bases, and 8 bases lay outside the gene matches. For the CDR3, the DNA is TGTGCCAGCAGTCAACCAATGACAGGGGCAGATACGCAGTATTTT. It codes for CASSQPMTGADTQYF.

The rearrangement uses TRBV25-1 and TRBJ1-1, with a possible D match to TRBD1 (6 bases). The V and J ends lost 4 bases and 1 base respectively, with 7 bases between them. The germline CDR1 and CDR2 sequences are MGHDK and SYGVNS. The CDR3 extends over 13 amino acids. CDR3 protein: CASSGGQNTEAFF. The DNA for the CDR3 is TGTGCCAGCAGTGGGGGACAGAACACTGAAGCTTTCTTT.

The V gene is TRBV7-9, the J gene TRBJ2-5; D remains unclear. The J call may be wrong; the DNA end is better matched by TRBJ2-7. The CDR3 runs to 14 residues. Germline CDR1 SEHNR, CDR2 FQNEAQ (reference sequence). CDR3 loop: CASSPPGVSHEQYF. Written as DNA, the CDR3 is TGTGCCAGCAGCCCCCCTGGAGTCAGCCACGAGCAGTACTTC.

This chain joins TRBV5-6 and TRBJ1-3; 11 bases fit TRBD1. This CDR3 is built from 16 residues. From germline, CDR1 is SGHDT and CDR2 YYEEEE. The J segment lost 4 bases and the V segment lost 0 bases, leaving 3 bases of the junction unmatched. The CDR3, as DNA: TGTGCCAGCAGCTTGGCCCGGGACAGGGGGGGAAACACCATATATTTT. Translated, it gives CASSLARDRGGNTIYF.

The chain joins TRBV28 to TRBJ2-3; TRBD1 matches 9 bases. CDR1 and CDR2 from the germline V gene are MDHEN and SYDVKM. The trim removed 4 bases at V and 4 bases at J, leaving 6 bases unmatched. CDR3 length equals 15 residues. The CDR3 DNA is TGTGCCAGCAGTTCCGGGACAGGGATTTCAGATACGCAGTATTTT. Encoded protein: CASSSGTGISDTQYF.

The chain recombines TRBV5-1 with TRBJ2-1, with 8 bases matching TRBD2. Germline V gene lookup returns CDR1 SGHRS and CDR2 YFSETQ. CDR3 size: 16 residues. The ends lost 4 bases at V and 0 bases at J; junction bases unmatched: 6. CDR3 bases: TGCGCCAGCAGCCTGAGCGGGGGAAGCTCCTACAATGAGCAGTTCTTC. The encoded protein is CASSLSGGSSYNEQFF. The full variable domain, completed using reference TRBV5-1 and TRBJ2-1, is KAGVTQTPRYLIKTRGQQVTLSCSPISGHRSVSWYQQTPGQGLQFLFEYFSETQRNKGNFPGRFSGRQFSNSRSEMNVSTLELGDSALYLCASSLSGGSSYNEQFFGPGTRLTVL.

This chain connects TRBV30 to TRBJ1-2; 11 bases agree with TRBD1. Germline V gives CDR1 GTSNPN, CDR2 SVGIG (reference sequence). The CDR3 extends over 16 amino acids. V shed 5 bases and J 1 base; nucleotides not matched to a gene: 9. Written as DNA, the CDR3 is TGTGCCTGGGGACCCGGGACAGGGGGGATTAACTATGGCTACACCTTC. Translation: CAWGPGTGGINYGYTF.

V is TRBV5-1 and J is TRBJ1-6; D gene uncertain. V gave up 4 bases and J gave up 7 bases, with 12 bases separating them. Looked up from germline, CDR1 is SGHRS and CDR2 is YFSETQ. This CDR3 spans 14 amino acids. The CDR3 sequence is CASSPGKENSPLHF. DNA for the CDR3: TGCGCCAGCAGCCCCGGGAAAGAGAATTCACCCCTCCACTTT.

The gene calls are TRBV10-1 and TRBJ2-2; D remains ambiguous. The germline V and J ends were trimmed by 4 bases and 7 bases, with 13 bases remaining between them. The V gene's germline CDR1 is WNHNN and CDR2 SYGVQD (reference sequence). The CDR3 contains 14 residues. CDR3 residues: CASSAQYSGGELFF. The CDR3, as DNA: TGCGCCAGCAGTGCCCAGTATTCAGGCGGGGAGCTGTTTTTT.

This clone has more than one count but fewer than ten. The V call is TRBV10-3, the J call TRBJ1-1; 7 nucleotides line up with TRBD1. This CDR3 has 13 amino acids. Unmatched junction bases numbered 9, after V lost 10 bases and J lost 4 bases. The V gene's germline CDR1 is ENHRY and CDR2 SYGVKD. The CDR3: CATFGAGGTEAFF. The CDR3 coding sequence is TGTGCCACTTTCGGCGCAGGGGGCACTGAAGCTTTCTTT.

This clone was recorded once. CDR3: CASSQGAAGVNEQFF. CDR3 coding DNA: TGTGCCAGCAGTCAAGGAGCGGCAGGGGTGAATGAGCAGTTCTTC. This sequence joins TRBV6-1 and TRBJ2-1; tentatively, D is TRBD1 (6 bases). The CDR3 loop spans 15 amino acids. V was shortened by 5 bases and J by 7 bases, with 18 bases between the two germline ends. CDR1 and CDR2 (germline): MNHNS, SASEGT.

V is TRBV5-1 and J is TRBJ2-5; weak D call: TRBD2 (6 bases). V lost 4 bases, J lost 4 bases, and 17 bases lay in between. From germline, CDR1 is SGHRS and CDR2 YFSETQ. The CDR3 has 15 residues. The CDR3 nucleotides are TGCGCCAGCAGCCCTAGCGAGACGCGGGGAGAGACCCAGTACTTC. This sequence encodes CASSPSETRGETQYF. Looking up the rest from reference TRBV5-1 and TRBJ2-5 gives the full variable domain: KAGVTQTPRYLIKTRGQQVTLSCSPISGHRSVSWYQQTPGQGLQFLFEYFSETQRNKGNFPGRFSGRQFSNSRSEMNVSTLELGDSALYLCASSPSETRGETQYFGPGTRLLVL.

The genes are TRBV27 and TRBJ1-5; no clear D. The V and J ends lost 4 bases and 4 bases respectively, with 8 bases between them. This CDR3 is 13 amino acids long. CDR1 MNHEY and CDR2 SMNVEV come from the germline V gene (reference sequence). CDR3 loop: CASSSEWNQPQHF. CDR3 sequence (DNA): TGTGCCAGCAGTTCCGAGTGGAATCAGCCCCAGCATTTT.

This clone appeared once. V usage is TRBV21-1 and J usage is TRBJ1-5; no check of the table's D call, TRBD1, against the DNA was made. TRBV21-1 is given as a pseudogene. The CDR3 contains 15 residues. The CDR3 protein is CASSVDRDSNQPQHF. As DNA, the CDR3 is TGTGCCAGCAGCGTCGACAGGGATAGCAATCAGCCCCAGCATTTT.

The chain recombines TRBV13 with TRBJ2-1, with 8 bases matching TRBD2. The CDR3 covers 18 residues. Germline V lookup: CDR1 PRHDT, CDR2 FYEKMQ (reference sequence). V was pared by 0 bases and J by 0 bases, with 7 bases of the junction left unmatched. The CDR3 loop reads CASSLGYGTRSSYNEQFF. DNA of the CDR3: TGTGCCAGCAGCTTAGGCTACGGGACTAGGAGCTCCTACAATGAGCAGTTCTTC.

The rearrangement joins TRBV5-6 to TRBJ2-3; a possible D gene is TRBD1 (6 bases). Trimming removed 4 bases at V and 1 base at J, with 16 bases between. The CDR3 covers 16 residues. CDR1 is SGHDT, CDR2 YYEEEE, per germline. The CDR3: CASSPTPGHRTDTQYF. In nucleotides, the CDR3 is TGTGCCAGCAGCCCAACTCCGGGACACCGCACAGATACGCAGTATTTT.